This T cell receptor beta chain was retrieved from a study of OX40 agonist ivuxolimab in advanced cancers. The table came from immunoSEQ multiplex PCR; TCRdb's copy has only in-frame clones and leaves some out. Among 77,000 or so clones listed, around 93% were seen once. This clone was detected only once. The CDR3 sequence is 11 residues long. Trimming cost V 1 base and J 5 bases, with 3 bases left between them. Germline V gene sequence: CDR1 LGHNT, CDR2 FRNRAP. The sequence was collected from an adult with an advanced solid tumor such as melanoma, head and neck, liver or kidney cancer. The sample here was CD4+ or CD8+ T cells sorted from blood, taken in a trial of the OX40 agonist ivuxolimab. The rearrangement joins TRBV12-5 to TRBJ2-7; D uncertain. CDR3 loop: CASGLGHEQYF. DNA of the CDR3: TGTGCTAGTGGTTTGGGCCACGAGCAGTACTTC. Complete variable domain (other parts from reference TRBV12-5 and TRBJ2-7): DARVTQTPRHKVTEMGQEVTMRCQPILGHNTVFWYRQTMMQGLELLAYFRNRAPLDDSGMPKDRFSAEMPDATLATLKIQPSEPRDSAVYFCASGLGHEQYFGPGTRLTVT.